A selection of T cell receptor beta chains follows, all from one sample in a study of Graves' ophthalmopathy and Graves' hyperthyroidism. Via MiXCR, TCRdb re-called the multiplex PCR reads, giving one row per CDR3 protein. Here the sample spans hundreds of thousands of distinct CDR3 sequences, roughly 41% being singletons. The specimen sequenced was peripheral blood. These receptors all come from an adult man with Graves' ophthalmopathy. The conserved cysteine and the conserved F or W are not part of the CDR3 here. The size entry is marked missing in some rows and otherwise reads once, few, many or a size class.

clone_size: NA; j_call: TRBJ2-2; v_call: TRBV29-1; cdr3_aa: SVRQGGTYELF
clone_size: many; j_call: TRBJ2-7; v_call: TRBV7-9; cdr3_aa: ASSAGTEAYEQY
clone_size: few; j_call: TRBJ2-7; v_call: TRBV9; cdr3_aa: ASSLQGRPLSEQY
clone_size: NA; j_call: TRBJ1-5; v_call: TRBV2; cdr3_aa: ASSGRGVGQPQH
clone_size: few; j_call: TRBJ1-5; v_call: TRBV7-2; cdr3_aa: ASSQGAADRGNQPQH
clone_size: many; j_call: TRBJ1-1; v_call: TRBV7-2; cdr3_aa: ASTLEWGGQQAF
clone_size: few; j_call: TRBJ2-5; v_call: TRBV3-1; cdr3_aa: ASSLLIGAQETQY
clone_size: NA; j_call: TRBJ2-7; v_call: TRBV5-4; cdr3_aa: ASSNDRVPYEQY
clone_size: NA; j_call: TRBJ1-1; v_call: TRBV20-1; cdr3_aa: SAETGTADDTEAF
clone_size: NA; j_call: TRBJ2-5; v_call: TRBV7-2; cdr3_aa: ASSRTIQETQY
clone_size: many; j_call: TRBJ2-1; v_call: TRBV5-1; cdr3_aa: ASTPGAGDNEQF
clone_size: NA; j_call: TRBJ1-4; v_call: TRBV14; cdr3_aa: ASSQVAGGSEKLF
clone_size: NA; j_call: TRBJ2-6; v_call: TRBV7-2; cdr3_aa: ASSLRGGGGISGANVLT
clone_size: many; j_call: TRBJ2-5; v_call: TRBV4-1; cdr3_aa: ASSQVIQVGETQY
clone_size: many; j_call: TRBJ2-5; v_call: TRBV6-6; cdr3_aa: ASKQGQETQY